The text below deals with one T cell receptor (beta chain). Its recognized antigen is unknown. Qualities for individual bases were not recorded, and no much larger clone is one base off. The data are from a study of cytomegalovirus exposure and HLA in healthy donors (dated by TCRdb to about 2017). General notes on the study: In an earlier analysis of approximately 640 of the donors, approximately 260 Gb of sequence data and approximately 120 million unique TCR beta sequences from about 190 million T cells were reported. An early release that covered about 600 HLA-typed donors contained about 300 gigabases of sequencing data and tens of millions of unique TCR sequences. Of the roughly 400 genotyped donors, around 81% fell in the genetic ancestry cluster associated with self-reported Caucasian donors. The study aimed to test whether cataloging public T cell receptors could reveal signatures of past pathogen exposure. Using immunosequencing, the study profiled T cell repertoires from approximately 700 subjects and related those repertoires to cytomegalovirus serostatus. Besides the first cohort of roughly 640 subjects, a separate validation cohort made up of 120 or so different subjects was used. To predict cytomegalovirus infection status, the study combined high-throughput TCR immunosequencing, statistical association of individual TCRs with disease status, and machine learning. A later analysis re-examined previously published TCR beta repertoires from around 670 donors and added high-resolution HLA genotyping to investigate patterns of TCR occurrence. Rather than drawing on any new phenotypic data, the later analysis identified candidate immune exposures from TCR beta sequences and the way those sequences occurred across donors. An earlier analysis of about 600 of the donors used high-throughput TCR beta sequencing to judge whether each TCR beta V gene segment behaved as functional or pseudogenic. Donor age, sex, ethnicity and CMV serostatus were compiled alongside the repertoire data. In a later genetic analysis, genome-wide SNP genotypes for about 60% of the 666 donors were used, and that subset was treated as a discovery cohort. Every discovery cohort repertoire had been produced on one sequencing platform. Class I and class II HLA loci were covered by the typing at four-digit resolution. Typing coverage varied by locus: roughly 620-640 donors for A, B, C, DRB1 and DQB1; roughly 560 for DQA1; 606 for DPA1; 450 to 480 for DPB1. Because of strong linkage in the cohort, four or five DR-DQ haplotypes were treated as single units for association and clustering. Among about 360 genotyped donors of the cohort, an average of about 240,000 unique TCR beta nucleotide sequences were sequenced per donor, roughly a sixth of them non-productive. The full study reports these points: Compared with equally common non-associated chains, HLA-associated TCR beta chains in a later analysis were more clonally expanded and had lower generation probabilities. The study gave a list of some 150 TCR beta chains associated with cytomegalovirus. In a later analysis, several top co-occurrence clusters were reported to appear linked to parvovirus B19, influenza, CMV and Epstein-Barr virus. While some public TCRs were present in many individuals, most TCR sequences turned up only very rarely across donors. Correlated functional status among segregating V segments might reflect linkage disequilibrium, but an unknown experimental factor could not be ruled out. In this cohort, only TCR beta chains were sequenced, and detectable features were limited by the absence of alpha or paired-chain data. The earlier analysis of approximately 560 of the donors excluded approximately 17 rarely observed V segments, including chromosome 9 orphons, because counts were too low. When HLA alleles, especially DR and DQ, strongly co-occurred, TCR associations were difficult to assign to individual alleles. The classifier was reported to diagnose cytomegalovirus status with high specificity and sensitivity in both the original cohort and the validation cohort. A cluster of highly shared sequence variants was judged likely to be a technical artifact of the sequencing pipeline. In a later analysis, the rate of TCR association differed among HLA loci, with DRB1 alleles having the most associated TCRs and HLA-C alleles having the fewest. The authors suggested that the approach could potentially be generalized to other disease states and immunological phenotypes. According to a later analysis, most CMV-associated TCR beta chains appeared to be HLA-restricted, and the HLA associations seemed to be driven largely by CMV exposure. A few of the identified cytomegalovirus-associated TCR beta chains were confirmed in vitro to be specific for cytomegalovirus antigens. Some IMGT-functional V segments, including TRBV6-2 and TRBV6-3, could not be distinguished by the 87-base-pair reads and were therefore excluded. According to a later genetic analysis, donors in an Asian-associated ancestry cluster had fewer N-insertions in productive TCRs than the roughly 700-donor mean. In a later analysis, about 16,000 TCR beta sequences were associated with specific HLA alleles at a false discovery rate of 0.05. In an earlier analysis of 500 to 650 of the donors, most TCR beta V segments appeared in productive rearrangements about 90% or about 30% of the time, broadly matching IMGT annotations. A further reported finding was that TCR beta sequences accurately predicted the HLA-A and HLA-B alleles for most subjects in the first cohort. Sequencing depth was assumed to be roughly uniform across donors in the presence/absence analyses, though that assumption may not hold. Because HLA typing was unavailable for some donors at each locus, only the typed subset was used in association tests. CMV serostatus was the only immune exposure information available for the cohort. An association between a missense DCLRE1C variant and V-gene and J-gene trimming of TCR beta chains was found in a later genetic analysis and replicated in an independent cohort.

The library was prepared using the immunoSEQ multiplex PCR assay. The multiplex PCR relied on a mix of 60 forward primers for TCR Vbeta segments and 13 reverse primers for TCR Jbeta segments. Amplification of the CDR3 region of rearranged TCR beta genes was performed with a multiplex PCR assay on genomic DNA. The amplified TCR beta libraries were sequenced on the Illumina HiSeq System as 87-base-pair reads. On the authors' methods: A later analysis counted some 80 million unique TCR beta chains across the 600 to 850 repertoires, and around 9.9 million of these chains were shared by at least two donors. A nearest-neighbor algorithm error-corrected the raw reads and collapsed the reads into unique sequences, merging closely related sequences to remove PCR and sequencing errors. V, D and J gene segments were assigned by aligning CDR3 sequences to IMGT reference sequences. For a sequence to be retained, a match of at least six nucleotides to both a V gene segment and a J gene segment was required. A rearrangement counted as productive if the CDR3 had no stop codons and remained in frame with V and J, and every other rearrangement counted as non-productive. Following IMGT convention, CDR3 was defined as the stretch from the second conserved V-encoded cysteine up to the conserved J-encoded phenylalanine. The earlier analysis of more than 450 of the donors excluded sequences that lacked an unambiguous match to a single V gene segment. An earlier analysis of about 590 of the donors classified V segments as functional when productive rearrangements were above 56.7% and as segregating when the standard deviation between donors was above 5%. A statistical classification framework was built for diagnosing cytomegalovirus status from the catalog of TCR beta chain sequences. A later analysis assigned V and J genes by comparing TCR nucleotide sequences with IMGT/GENE-DB human TR gene sequences. The TCRdist pipeline was used in a later analysis to assign CDR3 sequences and most-parsimonious VDJ recombination scenarios. In a later analysis, every TCR beta chain was defined by the combination of its CDR3 amino acid sequence and its V-gene family, and reads without a unique V-gene family were dropped. A later analysis removed 592 highly shared, low-generation-probability nucleotide sequences to deal with suspected cross-contamination and a sequencing artifact. In a later analysis, a clonal expansion index for each public chain was calculated from normalized within-repertoire ranks of inferred template counts. Generation probabilities in a later analysis came from a VDJ recombination model fitted to out-of-frame rearrangements, and those results were checked against IGoR. In a later analysis, hypergeometric tests were used to score TCR-TCR, TCR-HLA and TCR-CMV co-occurrence, with a repertoire-size bias correction applied to TCR pairs. False discovery rates were estimated in a later analysis by permuting HLA or CMV assignments 20 times. In a later analysis, co-occurring TCRs were grouped using DBSCAN, with TCRdist sequence similarity added in when clustering inside HLA-allele-positive subsets. Co-occurrence clustering excluded repertoires with fewer than 30,000 or more than 120,000 public chains, plus five with anomalous nucleotide sharing. TCRdb provides this immuneACCESS table in a form limited to in-frame rearrangements. Some clones are lacking; in checked studies, under half of them reflect an unresolved V gene, and why the rest are absent is not known. That table gives V, J and clone size, and the DNA gave D and trimming. The sample table records roughly 100,000 clones; about 80% of these occur just once. The ten largest clones capture 2% to 2.5% of the sample.

The germline V gene sets CDR1 to MDHEN and CDR2 to SYDVKM. From the cysteine through the phenylalanine, the CDR3 covers 10 amino acids. CDR3 DNA is the only sequence kept; it has 30 bases, read in frame from the first base. The V and J ends are trimmed by 4 bases and 11 bases, leaving 8 bases between them. In total, approximately 700 healthy bone marrow donors made up the cohort. At the time of sampling, all cohort members were nominally healthy, though unrecorded immune exposures were likely present. The donor tested CMV seronegative, placing the donor among the 352 seronegative members of the cohort. Each donor provided a peripheral blood sample, and peripheral blood mononuclear cells were used for TCR beta sequencing. Genomic DNA extraction from the blood cell samples was performed with the Qiagen DNeasy Blood Extraction Kit.

The sequenced sample consisted of PBMCs. The chain links TRBV28 with TRBJ1-1, with no confident D gene call. The sequence came from a man younger than 40 in good health and CMV-seronegative. CDR3 sequence: CASSSRRAFF. The sequenced DNA is TGTGCCAGCAGTTCCCGCAGGGCTTTCTTT.